The subject of this entry is one TCR beta chain. The antigen is not known. This record belongs to a study of T cell responses to AZD1222 COVID-19 vaccine. Study-level points and caveats: Mostly white British, mostly female donors; authors suggested clonal diversity may be underestimated.

Clones were read by immunoSEQ multiplex PCR, and TCRdb kept only the in-frame ones, dropping some. The repertoire holds about 94,000 clones, about 85% seen once, with around 5% in the top ten. The CDR3 runs to 12 residues. Per germline, CDR1 PRHDT and CDR2 FYEKMQ (reference sequence). V shed 5 bases and J shed 3 bases, with 5 bases lying between them. V usage is TRBV13 and J usage is TRBJ1-3; D ambiguous. This TCR was sampled from an adult who received the AZD1222 COVID-19 vaccine. Sample: peripheral blood, taken 28 days after the second AZD1222 dose. The CDR3 DNA sequence: TGTGCCAGCAGCCCTCGTGGAAACACCATATATTTT. The encoded protein is CASSPRGNTIYF.